A selection of T cell receptor beta chains follows, all from one sample in a study of shared clonotypes between healthy human individuals. This table comes from immunoSEQ multiplex PCR, and its TCRdb copy is limited to in-frame clones, with some not included. The data hold 2 million to 2.5 million clones, with 80% to 95% observed a single time. The sequencing input was naive CD4+ T cells from PBMCs. The receptor set was obtained from a man aged 18 to 30 in good health. Some clones in this sample may be carry-over from other donors' samples. Both conserved end residues are part of each CDR3. The order of the fields is D gene, clone size, J gene, V gene, CDR3 DNA, CDR3 protein. A D gene is named only where the DNA matches it firmly. A row's size may be missing; if present it is once, few, many or a size class.

>TRBD2|.|TRBJ2-1|TRBV30
TGTGCCTGGAGTAGGGGACTAGCGGGCTCCTACAATGAGCAGTTCTTC
CAWSRGLAGSYNEQFF
>TRBD1|.|TRBJ2-7|TRBV7-9
TGTGCCAGCAGCTTATCTGACAGGGGTTCCTACGAGCAGTACTTC
CASSLSDRGSYEQYF
>.|.|TRBJ1-2|TRBV4-3
TGCGCCAGCAGCCAAGATTTGGCAGCTTCTAACTATGGCTACACCTTC
CASSQDLAASNYGYTF
>.|.|TRBJ2-7|TRBV29-1
TGCAGCGTTGAGGGGGCCAATCCCTACGAGCAGTACTTC
CSVEGANPYEQYF
>TRBD2|.|TRBJ2-3|TRBV19
TGTGCCAGTAAAACTAGCGGGACCACAGATACGCAGTATTTT
CASKTSGTTDTQYF
>.|.|TRBJ2-7|TRBV7-3
TGTGCCAGCAGCTTAACGAGCAGTGGGACCGAGCAGTACTTC
CASSLTSSGTEQYF
>TRBD1|.|TRBJ1-4|TRBV5-1
TGCGCCAGCAGCCCGGGACAGGTTAATGAAAAACTGTTTTTT
CASSPGQVNEKLFF
>TRBD1|.|TRBJ1-1|TRBV14
TGTGCCAGCAGCAAGGGACAGCTGAACACTGAAGCTTTCTTT
CASSKGQLNTEAFF
>TRBD2|.|TRBJ2-3|TRBV15
TGTGCCACCAGCAGCGGCTTGGGACTAGCGGGAGGAGATGGTACAGATACGCAGTATTTT
CATSSGLGLAGGDGTDTQYF
>.|.|TRBJ1-1|TRBV5-4
TGTGCCAGCAGCTTCCGGGACATGTTGGCTTTCTTT
CASSFRDMLAFF
>.|.|TRBJ2-3|TRBV7-2
TGTGCCAGCAGCTCACCGGGGTTACCCACAGATACGCAGTATTTT
CASSSPGLPTDTQYF
>TRBD2|.|TRBJ2-1|TRBV28
TGTGCCAGCGGAACGCAACTAGCGGACTACAATGAGCAGTTCTTC
CASGTQLADYNEQFF
>TRBD1|.|TRBJ1-5|TRBV7-8
TGTGCCAGCAGCTTAGAGGGACAGGGATGGAGCAATCAGCCCCAGCATTTT
CASSLEGQGWSNQPQHF
>.|.|TRBJ1-4|TRBV5-1
TGCGCCAGCAGCTTAAAAAACCCGAACTTGGATGAAAAACTGTTTTTT
CASSLKNPNLDEKLFF
>TRBD1|.|TRBJ1-2|TRBV11-2
TGTGCCAGCAGCCCTTACCGTTACAGGGGGGTTGACTATGGCTACACCTTC
CASSPYRYRGVDYGYTF
>.|.|TRBJ2-1|TRBV4-3
TGCGCCAGCAGCCAAGAATTTATAGTAGGTGAGCAGTTCTTC
CASSQEFIVGEQFF
>TRBD1|.|TRBJ1-2|TRBV5-1
TGCGCCAGCAGCCAACCAGGGGGCGCGTACTATGGCTACACCTTC
CASSQPGGAYYGYTF
>.|.|TRBJ2-4|TRBV28
TGTGCCAGCAGTTTCGGACAGATAGCCAAAAACATTCAGTACTTC
CASSFGQIAKNIQYF
>TRBD1|.|TRBJ2-5|TRBV28
TGTGCCAGCAGACACAGGGACAGGGGGCAGGAGACCCAGTACTTC
CASRHRDRGQETQYF
>.|.|TRBJ2-7|TRBV2
TGTGCCAGCAGGTCCGACAGCTACGAGCAGTACTTC
CASRSDSYEQYF
>TRBD1|.|TRBJ1-5|TRBV6-1
TGTGCCAGCAGTGAAGCGTGGACAGGGATGGATCAGCCCCAGCATTTT
CASSEAWTGMDQPQHF
>TRBD2|.|TRBJ2-1|TRBV6-6
TGTGCCAGCAGTTACTTCCCGGGACTAGCGGGAGGTCGGCAGTTCTTC
CASSYFPGLAGGRQFF
>TRBD2|.|TRBJ2-1|TRBV2
TGTGCCAGGGTAGCGGGAGCCTCGAATGAGCAGTTCTTC
CARVAGASNEQFF
>.|.|TRBJ1-5|TRBV19
TGTGCCAGTAGTCCCCAGGGCCCGCAGGCCCAGCATTTT
CASSPQGPQAQHF
>TRBD1|.|TRBJ2-7|TRBV19
TGTGCCAGTAGTACATCCGGGACAGGGTCCTACGAGCAGTACTTC
CASSTSGTGSYEQYF
>.|.|TRBJ1-1|TRBV6-1
TGTGCCAGCAGGGAGGCAACAGGGAACACTGAAGCTTTCTTT
CASREATGNTEAFF
>.|.|TRBJ1-1|TRBV6-5
TGTGCCAGCAGACCCCCAGGCTCGGGAGAAGCTTTCTTT
CASRPPGSGEAFF
>.|.|TRBJ1-2|TRBV30
TGTGCCTGGAGTTCTACATCAGGACTCCGGAACTATGGCTACACCTTC
CAWSSTSGLRNYGYTF
>.|once|TRBJ2-6|TRBV4-1
TGCGCCAGCAGCCAAGGGGTAGGGTCTGGGGCCAACGTCCTGACTTTC
CASSQGVGSGANVLTF
>.|.|TRBJ1-5|TRBV2
TGTGCCAGCAGTACAGAGAATAGCAATCAGCCCCAGCATTTT
CASSTENSNQPQHF
>.|.|TRBJ1-5|TRBV4-1
TGCGCCAGCAGCCAATTAGGCGCGCGCCAAGATGGCAATCAGCCCCAGCATTTT
CASSQLGARQDGNQPQHF
>TRBD1|.|TRBJ1-3|TRBV30
TGTGCCTGGAGTTTAACAGGGGCCTCTGGAAACACCATATATTTT
CAWSLTGASGNTIYF
>TRBD1|.|TRBJ1-1|TRBV2
TGTGCCAGCAGCGAAACGACAGGGCGGCCTGAAGCTTTCTTT
CASSETTGRPEAFF
>TRBD1|.|TRBJ2-6|TRBV5-6
TGTGCCAGCAGAATCCTCCAGGGGGCTGGGGCCAACGTCCTGACTTTC
CASRILQGAGANVLTF
>.|.|TRBJ2-7|TRBV9
TGTGCCAGCAGCGAACTGGGGGGATCCTCCTACGAGCAGTACTTC
CASSELGGSSYEQYF
>.|.|TRBJ1-2|TRBV11-2
TGTGCCAGCAGCTCCACTCCGGGTGGCGGCTACACCTTC
CASSSTPGGGYTF
>.|.|TRBJ1-4|TRBV15
TGTGCCACCAGCAGGGGTGGCGGGGCGCGAGATGAAAAACTGTTTTTT
CATSRGGGARDEKLFF
>TRBD2|.|TRBJ2-7|TRBV5-1
TGCGCCAGCAGCCCGGGACGGGGGGATTTTGTCGAGCAGTACTTC
CASSPGRGDFVEQYF
>.|.|TRBJ1-2|TRBV14
TGTGCCAGCAGCCAAGGTCGGGGGCTCTATGGCTACACCTTC
CASSQGRGLYGYTF
>.|few|TRBJ1-5|TRBV9
TGTGCCAGCAGCGTAGACAGTGCCCAGCCCCAGCATTTT
CASSVDSAQPQHF
>.|.|TRBJ2-3|TRBV6-1
TGTGCCAGCGGGGGCAGCACAGATACGCAGTATTTT
CASGGSTDTQYF
>TRBD2|.|TRBJ2-1|TRBV5-5
TGTGCCAGCAGCACAGGGACTAGCGGTTACAATGAGCAGTTCTTC
CASSTGTSGYNEQFF
>TRBD1|.|TRBJ2-7|TRBV18
TGTGCCAGCTCACTCCGGGACAGACTCTACGAGCAGTACTTC
CASSLRDRLYEQYF
>.|.|TRBJ2-5|TRBV28
TGTGCCAGCAGCTGGGGGGACGGAGAGACCCAGTACTTC
CASSWGDGETQYF
>TRBD1|.|TRBJ1-2|TRBV27
TGTGCCAGCAGTTTACAGGGGGGCTATGGCTACACCTTC
CASSLQGGYGYTF
>.|.|TRBJ1-5|TRBV6-1
TGTGCCAGCAGGGCAGCATATAGCAATCAGCCCCAGCATTTT
CASRAAYSNQPQHF
>TRBD1|.|TRBJ2-3|TRBV5-1
TGCGCCAGCAACAACATTAGGGGACAGGGGACAGATACGCAGTATTTT
CASNNIRGQGTDTQYF
>TRBD1|.|TRBJ2-7|TRBV28
TGTGCCAGCAGCCAGACGGACAGGGGGCTCTACGAGCAGTACTTC
CASSQTDRGLYEQYF
>TRBD1|.|TRBJ1-3|TRBV29-1
TGCAGCGTGGCCCACAGGGGGCCAGGAAACACCATATATTTT
CSVAHRGPGNTIYF